The 31 T cell receptor beta chains below all came from one sample that was sequenced in a study of shared clonotypes between healthy human individuals (dated by TCRdb to the early 2020s). The library was prepared using the immunoSEQ multiplex PCR assay. The source is immuneACCESS, and TCRdb retained only in-frame sequences with V and J called. Part of the clones is not carried over; for the studies checked, unresolved V genes explain less than half of this, and the remainder is unexplained. The sample data list about 2.4 million clones, and around 94% of these were observed just once. About 0.13% of the sample comes from the top ten. The sequenced sample consisted of naive CD4+ T cells sorted from blood. Explained via the paper, the cell subset or site label denotes: CD45RA+ positively selected. These receptors were collected from a man younger than 35 in good health.

J is TRBJ2-5 and V is TRBV10-3, with D unresolved. There are 13 residues in the CDR3. V was cut by 4 bases and J by 4 bases, with 10 bases left in between. CDR1 ENHRY and CDR2 SYGVKD come from the germline V gene. CDR3 DNA sequence: TGTGCCATCAGTGGGGGTCCTCCAGAGACCCAGTACTTC. Encoded protein: CAISGGPPETQYF.

The chain links TRBV25-1 to TRBJ2-1; 7 bases map to TRBD1. The V and J ends lost 5 bases and 3 bases, in that order; junction bases with no gene match: 7. The germline V gene has CDR1 MGHDK and CDR2 SYGVNS. The CDR3 extends over 15 amino acids. The CDR3 loop is CASSPRQGHYNEQFF. The CDR3 DNA follows: TGTGCCAGCAGTCCCAGACAGGGACACTACAATGAGCAGTTCTTC. The full variable domain, its missing parts supplied by reference TRBV25-1 and TRBJ2-1, is EADIYQTPRYLVIGTGKKITLECSQTMGHDKMYWYQQDPGMELHLIHYSYGVNSTEKGDLSSESTVSRIRTEHFPLTLESARPSHTSQYLCASSPRQGHYNEQFFGPGTRLTVL.

V usage is TRBV15 and J usage is TRBJ2-5, with TRBD1 matching 8 bases. Germline CDR1 and CDR2: LNHNV and YYDKDF (reference sequence). This CDR3 comprises 14 residues. J gave up 3 bases and V 2 bases, and 2 bases lay outside the gene matches. CDR3 in amino acids: CATSRQGAEETQYF. In nucleotides, the CDR3 is TGTGCCACCAGCAGACAGGGGGCGGAAGAGACCCAGTACTTC.

The V call is TRBV4-3, the J call TRBJ2-3; weak D call: TRBD2 (6 bases). CDR3 length: 15 amino acids. Looked up from germline, CDR1 is LGHNA and CDR2 is YSLEER. V lost 1 base to trimming and J lost 0 bases, with 8 bases between them. The CDR3 loop reads CASSQGSGSTDTQYF. The CDR3 DNA sequence: TGCGCCAGCAGCCAAGGGAGCGGGAGCACAGATACGCAGTATTTT.

As to this clone: Other DNA sequences in this specimen translate into the identical CDR3. The chain is built from TRBV29-1 and TRBJ2-3; possible D gene TRBD2, 6 bases. The CDR3 has 12 amino acids. Per the germline V gene, CDR1 is SQVTM and CDR2 is ANQGSEA. Trimming removed 2 bases at V and 6 bases at J, with 9 bases between. CDR3 protein: CSVEFGGDTQYF. As DNA, the CDR3 is TGCAGCGTTGAATTCGGGGGTGATACGCAGTATTTT.

On this clone: Other DNA sequences in the same sample also yield this CDR3. The CDR3 coding sequence is TGTGCCAGCTCACAGGATCGGGACTATGGCTACACCTTC. Protein sequence: CASSQDRDYGYTF. The rearrangement links TRBV18 to TRBJ1-2, with unresolved D. CDR3 length: 13 amino acids. Germline CDR1 KGHSH, CDR2 LQKENI. V lost 4 bases to trimming and J lost 3 bases, with 9 bases between them.

This CDR3 is CASSATGTSPLHF. The CDR3 DNA reads as TGTGCCAGTTCGGCCACAGGGACTTCACCCCTCCACTTT. J is TRBJ1-6 and V is TRBV9; possibly TRBD1 for D (6 bases). The V and J ends lost 8 bases and 9 bases respectively, with 15 bases between them. CDR1 and CDR2 (germline): SGDLS, YYNGEE. The CDR3 covers 13 residues.

The rearrangement links TRBV5-5 to TRBJ2-1, with 9 nucleotides matching TRBD1. Germline V gene data show CDR1 as SGHKS and CDR2 as YYEKEE (reference sequence). The CDR3 is made up of 15 amino acids. V shed 3 bases, J shed 9 bases, and the junction held 10 bases outside the gene matches. CDR3 nucleotides: TGTGCCAGCAGCTCCCGGGGACAGGGAGAAGGTGAGCAGTTCTTC. This codes for CASSSRGQGEGEQFF.

The rearrangement links TRBV14 to TRBJ2-1; TRBD2 matches at 8 bases. Germline V CDR1 and CDR2: SGHDN, FVKESK. J was trimmed by 8 bases and V by 3 bases; bases with no gene match: 9. There are 15 residues in the CDR3. The CDR3 is CASSHPGGGIDEQFF. CDR3 coding DNA: TGTGCCAGCAGCCACCCGGGCGGGGGGATCGATGAGCAGTTCTTC.

The chain recombines TRBV5-1 with TRBJ2-4; 7 positions match TRBD1. Germline CDR1 SGHRS, CDR2 YFSETQ. V was clipped by 3 bases and J by 8 bases; unmatched bases: 11. The CDR3 totals 15 residues. CDR3 sequence reads: CASSSLDRSGDIQYF. DNA of the CDR3: TGCGCCAGCAGCTCCCTGGACAGGTCAGGGGACATTCAGTACTTC.

The chain joins TRBV27 to TRBJ1-2; D remains unclear. The CDR3 totals 15 residues. The ends were cut back, 5 bases at V and 5 bases at J, with 18 bases in the middle. CDR1 is MNHEY and CDR2 is SMNVEV in the germline V gene (reference sequence). This chain's CDR3 is CASSPYPDGPYGYTF. Here the CDR3 DNA reads TGTGCCAGCAGTCCCTACCCGGACGGCCCGTATGGCTACACCTTC.

As to this clone: This sample includes further DNA sequences coding for the same CDR3. The chain has TRBV30 and TRBJ1-5; tentative D call: TRBD1 (5 bases). The germline gives CDR1 GTSNPN, CDR2 SVGIG (reference sequence). V was cut by 0 bases and J by 6 bases, with 12 bases left in between. The CDR3 contains 14 residues. The CDR3 DNA is TGTGCCTGGAGTGTACGGGGGGGAGGTCAGCCCCAGCATTTT. Residues: CAWSVRGGGQPQHF.

The chain is built from TRBV6-1 and TRBJ2-3; the D gene is possibly TRBD2 (5 bases). Deletions cut 2 bases from V and 1 base from J, with 10 bases between. In germline, CDR1 is MNHNS, CDR2 SASEGT. The CDR3 sequence is 15 residues long. CDR3 sequence reads: CASSENRGGTDTQYF. CDR3 nucleotides: TGTGCCAGCAGTGAAAATCGGGGTGGCACAGATACGCAGTATTTT.

This clone showed up just a few times. This rearrangement joins TRBV9 to TRBJ1-5; 7 bases match TRBD1. This CDR3 has 15 residues. The germline gives CDR1 SGDLS, CDR2 YYNGEE. After removal of 0 bases from V and 7 bases from J, the junction contained 7 bases not matched to a gene. CDR3 coding DNA: TGTGCCAGCAGCGTAGGCCCGGACAGGCTGCAGCCCCAGCATTTT. Residues: CASSVGPDRLQPQHF.

The rearrangement uses TRBV6-1 and TRBJ1-3; D is perhaps TRBD1 (6 bases). The V end lost 3 bases, the J end lost 0 bases, and 12 bases lay between the germline ends. Germline lookup yields CDR1 MNHNS and CDR2 SASEGT. There are 16 residues in the CDR3. CDR3 nucleotides: TGTGCCAGCAGTGATTCGCCAGGGGCCTCTGGAAACACCATATATTTT. This sequence encodes CASSDSPGASGNTIYF.

The chain is built from TRBV19 and TRBJ1-1; TRBD1 is a possible D gene (5 bases). Trimming stripped 5 bases from V and 2 bases from J, with 15 bases between. CDR1 is LNHDA and CDR2 is SQIVND in the germline V gene (reference sequence). The CDR3 has 15 amino acids. The CDR3 sequence is CASSPKGTENTEAFF. CDR3 nucleotide sequence: TGTGCCAGTAGTCCAAAAGGGACCGAAAACACTGAAGCTTTCTTT.

The chain combines TRBV4-1 with TRBJ2-3; 7 bases map to TRBD2. The V and J ends lost 1 base and 0 bases, in that order; junction bases with no gene match: 7. The germline V gene has CDR1 MGHRA and CDR2 YSYEKL. The CDR3 loop spans 17 amino acids. The CDR3 DNA is TGCGCCAGCAGCCAAGGACCCGGGGGGATTAGCACAGATACGCAGTATTTT. Its translation is CASSQGPGGISTDTQYF.

With respect to this clone: Other DNA sequences in the sample encode the same CDR3. The chain uses TRBV5-4 and TRBJ1-4; a weak D match, TRBD1 (5 bases). CDR1 and CDR2 (germline): SGHNT, YYREEE (reference sequence). The CDR3 loop spans 14 amino acids. V gave up 0 bases and J gave up 8 bases, with 11 bases separating them. The CDR3 DNA follows: TGTGCCAGCAGCTTGGGAGGGGTAGGGGAAAAACTGTTTTTT. This translates into CASSLGGVGEKLFF.

V and J are TRBV19 and TRBJ2-3, with D perhaps TRBD2 (6 bases). CDR3 length: 17 residues. Germline lookup yields CDR1 LNHDA and CDR2 SQIVND (reference sequence). V was shortened by 5 bases and J by 1 base, with 19 bases between the two germline ends. CDR3: CASSSGPPVAGTDTQYF. In DNA form, the CDR3 reads TGTGCCAGTAGTTCCGGCCCCCCGGTAGCGGGCACAGATACGCAGTATTTT.

This chain uses TRBV4-1 with TRBJ2-2, with D tentatively TRBD1 (6 bases). The length of the CDR3 is 16 residues. Per germline, CDR1 MGHRA and CDR2 YSYEKL. V lost 0 bases to trimming and J lost 6 bases, with 14 bases between them. The CDR3 DNA is TGCGCCAGCAGCCAAGATCGACAGGCCTTGGCCGGGGAGCTGTTTTTT. Its translation: CASSQDRQALAGELFF.

The V and J genes are TRBV5-1 and TRBJ2-5; no firm D call. V lost 2 bases, J lost 5 bases, and 10 bases lay in between. Germline CDR1 is SGHRS and CDR2 is YFSETQ. This CDR3 is built from 13 residues. In nucleotides, the CDR3 is TGCGCCAGCAGCTTTTGGGTTGGGGAGACCCAGTACTTC. Translation gives CASSFWVGETQYF.

The rearrangement links TRBV5-1 to TRBJ1-3; D gene ambiguous. The V end was cut by 0 bases, the J end by 0 bases, with 13 bases between. This CDR3 has 17 amino acids. Germline lookup yields CDR1 SGHRS and CDR2 YFSETQ. CDR3 DNA: TGCGCCAGCAGCTTGGACCCCACAGTTCTCTCTGGAAACACCATATATTTT. This sequence encodes CASSLDPTVLSGNTIYF. Combining the CDR3 with reference TRBV5-1 and TRBJ1-3 gives the whole variable domain KAGVTQTPRYLIKTRGQQVTLSCSPISGHRSVSWYQQTPGQGLQFLFEYFSETQRNKGNFPGRFSGRQFSNSRSEMNVSTLELGDSALYLCASSLDPTVLSGNTIYFGEGSWLTVV.

On this clone itself: Other DNA sequences within the sample encode an identical CDR3. The chain uses TRBV7-6 and TRBJ2-2; no definite D call. V dropped 5 bases and J dropped 4 bases, with 5 bases sitting between them. The germline gives CDR1 SGHVS, CDR2 FNYEAQ. This CDR3 contains 12 residues. The CDR3 nucleotides are TGTGCCAGCAGCCCGCGCACCGGGGAGCTGTTTTTT. Amino acids: CASSPRTGELFF.

This clone was seen a few times. This sequence joins TRBV2 and TRBJ1-2; the D gene is possibly TRBD1 (5 bases). The CDR3 is 14 amino acids. V lost 4 bases, J lost 0 bases, and 9 bases lay in between. Germline assignment: CDR1 SNHLY and CDR2 FYNNEI. For the CDR3, the DNA is TGTGCCAGCAGTGGACAGTTACCTAACTATGGCTACACCTTC. Translated: CASSGQLPNYGYTF.

V usage is TRBV21-1 and J usage is TRBJ2-7; whether TRBD1, the table's D call, matches the DNA was not checked. TRBV21-1 is a pseudogene segment. The CDR3 extends over 17 amino acids. CDR3 protein: CASSSRQGPRQGYEQYF. The CDR3 DNA sequence: TGTGCCAGCAGCTCCCGACAGGGGCCACGCCAGGGCTACGAGCAGTACTTC.

The CDR3 here is CASSLHGAGDGNTIYF. In nucleotides, the CDR3 is TGTGCCAGCAGCTTACATGGGGCAGGGGACGGAAACACCATATATTTT. The V and J genes are TRBV11-3 and TRBJ1-3, with a weak D call TRBD1 (6 bases). CDR3 size: 16 residues. Germline V gene lookup returns CDR1 SGHNT and CDR2 YENEEA. Trimming removed 2 bases from V and 4 bases from J, with 15 bases in between.

The chain is built from TRBV11-2 and TRBJ2-2; D call uncertain. Looked up from germline, CDR1 is SGHAT and CDR2 is FQNNGV. Trimming pared 5 bases from V and 4 bases from J, leaving 11 bases between. The CDR3 runs to 14 residues. In DNA form, the CDR3 reads TGTGCCAGCAGCACATATGGAATCACCGGGGAGCTGTTTTTT. It yields the protein CASSTYGITGELFF.

This sequence joins TRBV7-2 and TRBJ1-3; no definite D call. CDR1 SGHTA and CDR2 FQGNSA come from the germline V gene. The V and J ends lost 3 bases and 3 bases respectively, with 9 bases between them. This CDR3 is built from 14 residues. The CDR3 is CASSLVGNGNTIYF. CDR3 in DNA: TGTGCCAGCAGCTTGGTTGGGAATGGAAACACCATATATTTT.

This sequence joins TRBV2 and TRBJ2-1; D may correspond to TRBD1 or TRBD2 (6 bases each). This CDR3 comprises 13 residues. CDR1 SNHLY and CDR2 FYNNEI come from the germline V gene. V was trimmed by 8 bases and J by 2 bases, leaving 10 bases between them. The CDR3 loop reads CASRGDTYNEQFF. In nucleotides, the CDR3 is TGTGCCAGCCGCGGGGACACCTACAATGAGCAGTTCTTC. Using reference TRBV2 and TRBJ2-1 for the parts outside the CDR3, the full variable domain is EPEVTQTPSHQVTQMGQEVILRCVPISNHLYFYWYRQILGQKVEFLVSFYNNEISEKSEIFDDQFSVERPDGSNFTLKIRSTKLEDSAMYFCASRGDTYNEQFFGPGTRLTVL.

This clone occurred once. This CDR3 reads CASSADRPWGYTF. The CDR3 DNA is TGTGCCAGCAGCGCGGACAGGCCTTGGGGCTACACCTTC. The V and J genes are TRBV7-2 and TRBJ1-2, with 7 positions matching TRBD1. The ends lost 5 bases at V and 8 bases at J; junction bases unmatched: 8. The CDR3 is made up of 13 amino acids. Germline CDR1 SGHTA, CDR2 FQGNSA.

The chain links TRBV30 to TRBJ2-3, with TRBD2 identical over 10 bases. V dropped 1 base and J dropped 0; count of bases not matched to a gene: 10. Looked up from germline, CDR1 is GTSNPN and CDR2 is SVGIG (reference sequence). CDR3 length: 18 amino acids. CDR3 DNA: TGTGCCTGGAGTGGTCTAGCGGGAGTGCGTAGTAGCACAGATACGCAGTATTTT. Protein: CAWSGLAGVRSSTDTQYF.